The source of this T cell receptor (beta chain) is a study of CD8 T cells in Susac syndrome. Study overall: Among the Susac syndrome patients sequenced, over 5 had active disease and under ten were in remission.

Remarks on this clonotype: Its target is not known.

Study findings and constraints: Susac CD8+ clonal expansion peaked in TEMRA cells and active patients.

Trimming stripped 3 bases from V and 6 bases from J, with 16 bases between. Germline CDR1 reads MNHEY; CDR2 reads SMNVEV (reference sequence). This CDR3 is built from 15 residues. The RNA, about 0.45 to 1 ug, was put through reverse transcription using random hexamers. TCRdb analysed the immunoSEQ multiplex PCR reads with MiXCR anew, one entry per CDR3 protein. Of fewer than 140,000 distinct CDR3 sequences in the sample, around 94% were seen once. The chain couples TRBV27 to TRBJ2-3; D is possibly TRBD1 (6 bases). The sequenced material came from CD8+ T cells from PBMCs. This receptor was taken from a human donor with Susac syndrome. CDR3 sequence: CASSLGAGPGDTQYF. DNA for the CDR3: TGTGCCAGCAGTTTGGGGGCAGGACCCGGGGATACGCAGTATTTT.